The 3 T cell receptor beta chains reported below all come from one sample, sequenced in a study of T cells in Graves' hyperthyroidism and ophthalmopathy (dated by TCRdb to between 2019 and 2020). The receptor library was made with multiplex PCR. This sample was sequenced with an Illumina HiSeq 2000. Amplification of TCR beta CDR3 regions was carried out from RNA transcripts. The TCR CDR3 was subjected to a first round of RT-PCR using the HTBI primer set and the Qiagen OneStep RT-PCR kit. Starting from the raw public reads, TCRdb applied fastp trimming at Q25, assembled clones with MiXCR and retained in-frame beta chains. Entries that share a CDR3 protein sequence are merged under the most common genes and DNA. Within this sample are some 560,000 distinct CDR3 sequences, with roughly 14% of them counted one time only. The ten top clones hold less than 9.5% of the sample. The sequenced sample was blood. The receptors here all came from a woman aged 25-40 years with Graves' hyperthyroidism.

This clonotype was recorded a few times. The V gene is TRBV4-1, the J gene TRBJ2-1; D remains unclear. The CDR3 consists of 17 residues. V shed 1 base and J shed 0 bases, with 13 bases lying between them. CDR1 is MGHRA, CDR2 YSYEKL, per germline. Written as DNA, the CDR3 is TGCGCCAGCAGCCAAGGTAGAGGATTAAGCTCCTACAATGAGCAGTTCTTC. It encodes CASSQGRGLSSYNEQFF.

The chain's CDR3 is CASSQALGSYEQYF. The CDR3 bases are TGTGCCAGCAGCCAAGCTCTGGGCTCCTACGAGCAGTACTTC. The genes are TRBV14 and TRBJ2-7; D gene ambiguous. The V gene lost 1 base and the J gene lost 0 bases, with 7 bases spanning the gap. The germline CDR1 and CDR2 sequences are SGHDN and FVKESK. CDR3 size: 14 residues.

This clonotype was detected a few times. J is TRBJ2-1 and V is TRBV20-1; 7 nucleotides agree with TRBD2. Losses at the gene ends were 2 bases for V and 2 bases for J; bases not matched to a gene: 9. This CDR3 region has 16 residues. Germline V gene data show CDR1 as DFQATT and CDR2 as SNEGSKA (reference sequence). The CDR3 DNA reads as TGCAGTGCTAGATCCCGGCGGGGGTTTACCTACAATGAGCAGTTCTTC. Residues: CSARSRRGFTYNEQFF.